The next 2 T cell receptor beta chains were all read from a single sample in a study of T cell repertoires in cytomegalovirus infection. No antigen has been assigned to these receptors. TCRdb reprocessed the reads with MiXCR, giving one entry per CDR3 protein. The sample lists approximately 770,000 distinct CDR3 sequences, about 28% occurring once. The sample was cultured CD8+ T cells from PBMCs, taken from culture after CMV antigen stimulation. These receptors were collected from a human donor in good health (CMV status not recorded). Some clones in this sample may be carry-over from other donors' samples.

The chain employs TRBV12-3 or TRBV12-4 and TRBJ2-7; D is uncertain. This CDR3 comprises 13 residues. Trimming removed 1 base from V and 7 bases from J, with 11 bases in between. Here the CDR3 DNA reads TGTGCCAGCAGTTTAGGTCCCCTGGCTGAGCAGTACGTC. Protein sequence: CASSLGPLAEQYV.

The V gene is TRBV6-1, the J gene TRBJ2-7; D not certain. This CDR3 is 13 amino acids long. The V end lost 1 base, the J end lost 4 bases, and 8 bases lay between the germline ends. Germline values: CDR1 MNHNS, CDR2 SASEGT. The chain's CDR3 is CASSEGKGYEQYV. The CDR3 nucleotides are TGTGCCAGCAGTGAAGGAAAGGGATACGAGCAGTACGTC.